Following are 27 T cell receptor beta chains from one sample sequenced in a study of T cells after posttransplantation cyclophosphamide. Busulfan-fludarabine conditioning, marrow transplant, and cyclophosphamide on days +3 and +4 were administered. The method was immunoSEQ multiplex PCR; TCRdb's version includes in-frame clones alone and lacks a portion of them. The sample carries around 4,800 clones, 72% recorded once. Sequences were derived from PBMCs, sampled 362 days after allogeneic stem cell transplant with posttransplant cyclophosphamide. These receptors originate from a male patient aged 60-69 years who received an allogeneic stem cell transplant from an unrelated donor, was CMV-positive, and had acute GVHD only. Some T cells may originate from the graft donor.

This clone was seen just once. The chain couples TRBV5-1 to TRBJ2-7, with 12 positions matching TRBD2. The germline gives CDR1 SGHRS, CDR2 YFSETQ. V gave up 0 bases and J gave up 6 bases; unmatched junction bases: 4. The CDR3 has 15 residues. This chain's CDR3 is CASSLVLAGGSEQYF. CDR3 bases: TGCGCCAGCAGCTTGGTACTAGCGGGAGGTAGCGAGCAGTACTTC. Filled out from reference TRBV5-1 and TRBJ2-7, the complete variable domain reads KAGVTQTPRYLIKTRGQQVTLSCSPISGHRSVSWYQQTPGQGLQFLFEYFSETQRNKGNFPGRFSGRQFSNSRSEMNVSTLELGDSALYLCASSLVLAGGSEQYFGPGTRLTVT.

The gene calls are TRBV6-1 and TRBJ1-1, with unresolved D. Germline CDR1 MNHNS, CDR2 SASEGT. This CDR3 comprises 12 residues. V shed 4 bases and J shed 4 bases, with 7 bases lying between them. CDR3 loop: CASSGLTTEAFF. Written as DNA, the CDR3 is TGTGCCAGCAGTGGACTGACCACTGAAGCTTTCTTT.

V and J are TRBV9 and TRBJ2-2, with 9 bases identical to TRBD1. Per germline, CDR1 SGDLS and CDR2 YYNGEE. CDR3 length equals 17 residues. Trimming cost V 3 bases and J 2 bases; bases outside gene matches: 8. The CDR3 here is CASSAPQDRGNTGELFF. The CDR3 DNA reads TGTGCCAGCAGCGCACCCCAGGACAGGGGAAACACCGGGGAGCTGTTTTTT.

The J gene is TRBJ1-2, the V gene TRBV10-3; 9 nucleotides match TRBD1. CDR3 length equals 11 residues. CDR1 ENHRY and CDR2 SYGVKD come from the germline V gene. With V trimmed by 8 bases and J by 8 bases, 3 bases remained unmatched. The CDR3 loop is CAIGTGWGYTF. CDR3 in DNA: TGTGCCATCGGGACAGGGTGGGGCTACACCTTC.

The chain employs TRBV11-3 and TRBJ1-1, with 8 bases lining up with TRBD1. The CDR3 has 16 residues. Germline V gene lookup returns CDR1 SGHNT and CDR2 YENEEA. With V trimmed by 4 bases and J by 1 base, 8 bases remained unmatched. This CDR3 reads CASSYQGTGRNTEAFF. The CDR3 bases are TGTGCCAGCAGCTATCAAGGGACAGGACGGAACACTGAAGCTTTCTTT.

This rearrangement joins TRBV7-3 to TRBJ2-2; possible D gene TRBD2, 5 bases. Germline-derived CDR1 and CDR2 are SGHTA and FQGTGA. The CDR3 covers 13 residues. Trimming removed 4 bases at V and 6 bases at J, with 9 bases between. The CDR3: CASSSLASGELFF. CDR3 coding DNA: TGTGCCAGCAGCTCGCTAGCATCCGGGGAGCTGTTTTTT.

V is TRBV7-9 and J is TRBJ1-1; D gene uncertain. The ends were cut back, 4 bases at V and 5 bases at J, with 17 bases in the middle. Germline values: CDR1 SEHNR, CDR2 FQNEAQ (reference sequence). The CDR3 is made up of 15 amino acids. The CDR3 loop reads CASSSTRSTATEAFF. The DNA for the CDR3 is TGTGCCAGCAGCTCCACTAGAAGTACAGCGACTGAAGCTTTCTTT. The full variable domain, completed using reference TRBV7-9 and TRBJ1-1, is DTGVSQNPRHKITKRGQNVTFRCDPISEHNRLYWYRQTLGQGPEFLTYFQNEAQLEKSRLLSDRFSAERPKGSFSTLEIQRTEQGDSAMYLCASSSTRSTATEAFFGQGTRLTVV.

This sequence joins TRBV6-5 and TRBJ2-1; 12 positions match TRBD2. Germline V gene lookup returns CDR1 MNHEY and CDR2 SVGAGI. J lost 7 bases, V lost 5 bases, and 3 bases had no gene match. The CDR3 runs 14 residues. CDR3 region: CASSPSGGANEQFF. The CDR3 DNA follows: TGTGCCAGCAGTCCTAGCGGGGGGGCGAATGAGCAGTTCTTC.

The CDR3 DNA is TGTGCCAGCAGTGACCTGACAGGGGGCCATCAGCCCCAGCATTTT. Protein sequence: CASSDLTGGHQPQHF. The chain couples TRBV6-1 to TRBJ1-5, with 10 nucleotides matching TRBD1. There are 15 residues in the CDR3. The V gene end was trimmed by 3 bases and the J gene end by 5 bases; junction bases not matched to a gene: 4. Per germline, CDR1 MNHNS and CDR2 SASEGT.

V usage is TRBV15 and J usage is TRBJ2-7; D is perhaps TRBD1 (6 bases). Germline loops: CDR1 LNHNV, CDR2 YYDKDF (reference sequence). The CDR3 loop spans 16 amino acids. V dropped 0 bases and J dropped 5 bases, with 17 bases sitting between them. The CDR3 is CATSRDITKTGNEQYF. CDR3 sequence (DNA): TGTGCCACCAGCAGAGATATAACCAAGACAGGCAACGAGCAGTACTTC.

This clone was counted a few times. The chain is built from TRBV5-6 and TRBJ2-3, with D perhaps matching TRBD1 (6 bases). CDR3 size: 15 residues. V was trimmed by 4 bases and J by 2 bases, leaving 14 bases between them. Germline CDR1 and CDR2: SGHDT and YYEEEE. CDR3: CASSLYGQSTDTQYF. The CDR3 region has the DNA TGTGCCAGCAGCCTCTACGGACAGTCCACAGATACGCAGTATTTT.

This clone came up once. The chain carries TRBV18 and TRBJ2-7, with 8 bases identical to TRBD1. V shed 2 bases and J 4 bases; nucleotides not matched to a gene: 4. CDR1 and CDR2 from the germline V gene are KGHSH and LQKENI. CDR3 size: 14 residues. The CDR3 DNA is TGTGCCAGCTCACCAGATAACAGGGGGTACGAGCAGTACTTC. Protein product: CASSPDNRGYEQYF.

The chain carries TRBV21-1 and TRBJ2-3; the DNA was not compared with TRBD2, the D call given in the table. TRBV21-1 constitutes a pseudogene. CDR3 length: 17 amino acids. CDR3 nucleotides: TGTGCCAGCAACCCACTAGCCCCAGTCCCCACACAGGATACGCAGTATTTT. Residues: CASNPLAPVPTQDTQYF.

Details on this clone: At one end, the junction sequence differs from germline, possibly due to a read error. This rearrangement joins TRBV4-1 to TRBJ2-2; 11 bases are a match to TRBD2. Germline V gives CDR1 MGHRA, CDR2 YSYEKL. The CDR3 consists of 17 residues. For the CDR3, the DNA is TGCGCCACCAGCATACATAGCGGGGGGGCGAGGACCGGGGAGCTGTTTTTT. Amino acid sequence: CATSIHSGGARTGELFF.

This chain connects TRBV9 to TRBJ2-3; no firm D call. Germline V gene lookup returns CDR1 SGDLS and CDR2 YYNGEE. The CDR3 runs 13 residues. The V end was cut by 0 bases, the J end by 6 bases, with 8 bases between. CDR3 region: CASSVELEDTQYF. The CDR3 DNA is TGTGCCAGCAGCGTAGAGCTAGAGGATACGCAGTATTTT.

The rearrangement joins TRBV6-5 to TRBJ2-1; a weak D match, TRBD2 (5 bases). Trimming cost V 2 bases and J 0 bases, with 8 bases left between them. The CDR3 extends over 15 amino acids. Per the germline V gene, CDR1 is MNHEY and CDR2 is SVGAGI. This CDR3 is CASSYVGSSYNEQFF. The DNA of the CDR3 is TGTGCCAGCAGTTACGTGGGGAGCTCCTACAATGAGCAGTTCTTC.

The chain links TRBV10-3 to TRBJ2-5; D perhaps matches TRBD2 (6 bases). CDR3 length equals 15 residues. Germline V gene lookup returns CDR1 ENHRY and CDR2 SYGVKD. The ends were cut back, 0 bases at V and 2 bases at J, with 10 bases in the middle. The DNA of the CDR3 is TGTGCCATCAGTGAGTCGAATGGGGGGCAAGAGACCCAGTACTTC. Its protein is CAISESNGGQETQYF.

The V gene is TRBV5-1, the J gene TRBJ2-5; perhaps TRBD2 as D (6 bases). With 4 bases removed from V and 1 base from J, the gap between germline ends came to 17 bases. The CDR3 sequence is 16 residues long. Germline CDR1 SGHRS, CDR2 YFSETQ. The CDR3 sequence is CASSRGTPTIQETQYF. CDR3 DNA sequence: TGCGCCAGCAGCCGCGGGACCCCAACCATCCAAGAGACCCAGTACTTC.

This clone has just one count. The chain links TRBV7-3 to TRBJ2-6; 7 nucleotides line up with TRBD1. This CDR3 is built from 18 residues. The V and J ends lost 0 bases and 1 base, in that order; junction bases with no gene match: 6. Germline V gives CDR1 SGHTA, CDR2 FQGTGA. The CDR3 loop reads CASSLTTGFGSGANVLTF. Written as DNA, the CDR3 is TGTGCCAGCAGCTTAACGACAGGGTTCGGATCTGGGGCCAACGTCCTGACTTTC.

The gene calls are TRBV6-6 and TRBJ1-2; 7 nucleotides agree with TRBD1. J gave up 7 bases and V 6 bases, and 8 bases lay outside the gene matches. The CDR3 length is 13 residues. Germline assignment: CDR1 MNHNY and CDR2 SVGAGI (reference sequence). The CDR3 DNA is TGTGCCAGCAGCTCCGACAGGGTTGGTGGCTACACCTTC. This sequence encodes CASSSDRVGGYTF.

V is TRBV27 and J is TRBJ2-5; D might be TRBD1 (5 bases). Germline CDR1 and CDR2: MNHEY and SMNVEV (reference sequence). The CDR3 spans 16 residues. V lost 6 bases and J lost 1, with 18 bases in between. CDR3 sequence (DNA): TGTGCCAGCAGGACATGGTGGCCTCAGGGCCAAGAGACCCAGTACTTC. Translation gives CASRTWWPQGQETQYF.

The chain employs TRBV6-5 and TRBJ1-1, with D maybe TRBD1 (5 bases). This CDR3 is built from 15 residues. The germline V gene has CDR1 MNHEY and CDR2 SVGAGI. V shed 1 base and J shed 1 base, with 10 bases lying between them. CDR3 residues: CASSYLSGRNTEAFF. CDR3 DNA: TGTGCCAGCAGTTACTTGTCAGGGCGGAACACTGAAGCTTTCTTT.

V usage is TRBV9 and J usage is TRBJ1-6; possibly TRBD1 for D (5 bases). Per the germline V gene, CDR1 is SGDLS and CDR2 is YYNGEE. Trimming shortened V by 0 bases and J by 9 bases, and 13 bases separated the two germline ends. CDR3 length: 15 amino acids. CDR3 amino acids: CASSVEGRVASPLHF. Here the CDR3 DNA reads TGTGCCAGCAGCGTAGAGGGCAGGGTAGCTTCACCCCTCCACTTT.

This chain links TRBV7-2 with TRBJ2-5; D possibly corresponds to TRBD2 (6 bases). The assigned J gene may be wrong: the sequence end matches TRBJ2-7 better. CDR3 length: 15 amino acids. Germline CDR1 reads SGHTA; CDR2 reads FQGNSA. The CDR3, as DNA: TGTGCCAGCAGCCGAGGCGGGACCGGGATCTACGAGCAGTACTTC. It encodes CASSRGGTGIYEQYF.

V and J are TRBV7-2 and TRBJ1-2; 7 positions match TRBD1. The CDR3 consists of 13 residues. The junction had 8 bases not matched to a gene; V was cut back by 2 bases and J by 11 bases. From germline, CDR1 is SGHTA and CDR2 FQGNSA. The CDR3 reads CASSLPWDRFYTF. CDR3 nucleotides: TGTGCCAGCAGCTTACCGTGGGACAGATTTTACACCTTC.

In its sample, this clone was seen once. The genes are TRBV30 and TRBJ1-2; D is unclear. The CDR3 runs 13 residues. Germline V gene lookup returns CDR1 GTSNPN and CDR2 SVGIG (reference sequence). V dropped 2 bases and J dropped 6 bases, with 13 bases sitting between them. CDR3 loop: CAWSPNRENGYTF. CDR3 nucleotide sequence: TGTGCCTGGAGTCCTAATCGGGAGAATGGCTACACCTTC. Combining the CDR3 with reference TRBV30 and TRBJ1-2 gives the whole variable domain SQTIHQWPATLVQPVGSPLSLECTVEGTSNPNLYWYRQAAGRGLQLLFYSVGIGQISSEVPQNLSASRPQDRQFILSSKKLLLSDSGFYLCAWSPNRENGYTFGSGTRLTVV.

V usage is TRBV7-6 and J usage is TRBJ2-7; 10 nucleotides line up with TRBD2. CDR3 length: 13 residues. The germline V gene has CDR1 SGHVS and CDR2 FNYEAQ. Trimming at V came to 2 bases and at J to 6 bases, leaving 1 base not matched to a gene. CDR3 DNA sequence: TGTGCCAGCAGCTTACTAGCGGGGGTCGAGCAGTACTTC. Translating it yields CASSLLAGVEQYF.